This entry describes one T cell receptor (beta chain). Antigen: not known. The sample belongs to a study of shared clonotypes between healthy human individuals. General study results and limits: Across subsets, estimated richness was generally greater for naive than for memory populations.

The naive CD8 subset, CD45RO-negative cells positively selected for CCR7, excluded terminally differentiated effector memory CD45RA+ cells. Germline CDR1 is PRHDT and CDR2 is FYEKMQ (reference sequence). V dropped 0 bases and J dropped 6 bases, with 21 bases sitting between them. This CDR3 spans 17 amino acids. Produced via immunoSEQ multiplex PCR; TCRdb's table is partial and in-frame only. In the table there are about 2,200,000 clones, just over 90% of which are singletons. Sequenced input: naive CD8+ T cells from PBMCs. The clonotype comes from a man between 18 and 35 years old in good health. Some clones in this sample may be carry-over from other donors' samples. The rearrangement uses TRBV13 and TRBJ2-7; D is possibly TRBD1 (5 bases). This CDR3 is CASSLGAVGPKVLEQYF. The CDR3 DNA sequence: TGTGCCAGCAGCTTAGGGGCTGTGGGGCCCAAGGTCCTCGAGCAGTACTTC.